This passage covers 32 T cell receptor beta chains from one sample sequenced in a study of T cell responses to AZD1222 COVID-19 vaccine. Method: immunoSEQ multiplex PCR; TCRdb's copy keeps in-frame clones and lacks some. The table includes about 110,000 clones, about nine tenths detected once. The starting material was peripheral blood, obtained on day 0 of AZD1222 vaccination. These receptors came from an adult in good health.

The rearrangement uses TRBV19 and TRBJ2-1; no firm D call. The CDR3 loop spans 14 amino acids. The ends were cut back, 4 bases at V and 8 bases at J, with 15 bases in the middle. CDR1 is LNHDA, CDR2 SQIVND, per germline (reference sequence). CDR3 amino acids: CASSTLGFRHEQFF. In DNA form, the CDR3 reads TGTGCCAGTAGTACGTTGGGTTTTCGGCATGAGCAGTTCTTC. Based on the CDR3 plus reference TRBV19 and TRBJ2-1, the full variable domain is DGGITQSPKYLFRKEGQNVTLSCEQNLNHDAMYWYRQDPGQGLRLIYYSQIVNDFQKGDIAEGYSVSREKKESFPLTVTSAQKNPTAFYLCASSTLGFRHEQFFGPGTRLTVL.

The chain employs TRBV13 and TRBJ2-2; no clear D. V was trimmed by 4 bases and J by 7 bases, leaving 19 bases between them. Germline-derived CDR1 and CDR2 are PRHDT and FYEKMQ (reference sequence). CDR3 size: 16 residues. The CDR3 DNA reads TGTGCCAGCAGCTCCAACATAGATGCCGGTTTCGGGGAGCTGTTTTTT. Translating it yields CASSSNIDAGFGELFF.

This rearrangement joins TRBV19 to TRBJ1-6; 9 nucleotides match TRBD1. Per the germline V gene, CDR1 is LNHDA and CDR2 is SQIVND (reference sequence). The CDR3 extends over 16 amino acids. With V trimmed by 4 bases and J by 10 bases, 11 bases remained unmatched. The CDR3 DNA is TGTGCCAGTAGTACCGGAACAGGGGGCGCCGGATCACCCCTCCACTTT. This encodes CASSTGTGGAGSPLHF. Based on the CDR3 plus reference TRBV19 and TRBJ1-6, the full variable domain is DGGITQSPKYLFRKEGQNVTLSCEQNLNHDAMYWYRQDPGQGLRLIYYSQIVNDFQKGDIAEGYSVSREKKESFPLTVTSAQKNPTAFYLCASSTGTGGAGSPLHFGNGTRLTVT.

The chain carries TRBV18 and TRBJ1-3, with TRBD1 identical over 7 bases. The V gene's germline CDR1 is KGHSH and CDR2 LQKENI. V shed 8 bases and J 2 bases; nucleotides not matched to a gene: 9. CDR3 length: 15 amino acids. CDR3 nucleotides: TGTGCCAGCCAATACTCACAGGGGCCTGGAAACACCATATATTTT. Translating gives CASQYSQGPGNTIYF.

V is TRBV6-5 and J is TRBJ1-1; TRBD1 might be the D (6 bases). This CDR3 contains 13 residues. Germline CDR1 MNHEY, CDR2 SVGAGI. V was trimmed by 2 bases and J by 5 bases, leaving 9 bases between them. CDR3 nucleotides: TGTGCCAGCAGTTACAGGGGGTATACTGAAGCTTTCTTT. Protein: CASSYRGYTEAFF.

The V call is TRBV6-5, the J call TRBJ2-7, with D possibly matching TRBD1 (6 bases). The CDR3 covers 15 residues. Trimming took off 2 bases at V and 5 bases at J, with 16 bases between the two ends. Germline V gives CDR1 MNHEY, CDR2 SVGAGI. CDR3 bases: TGTGCCAGCAGTTACCCCGGACAGTCCGCCCACGAGCAGTACTTC. Translation: CASSYPGQSAHEQYF.

In DNA form, the CDR3 reads TGTGCCAGCAGCTTAGGACAGGTCCAAGAGACCCAGTACTTC. Translation gives CASSLGQVQETQYF. The rearrangement joins TRBV7-2 to TRBJ2-5; D might be TRBD1 (6 bases). This CDR3 is 14 amino acids long. Germline values: CDR1 SGHTA, CDR2 FQGNSA. V lost 1 base to trimming and J lost 1 base, with 7 bases between them. Supplemented by reference TRBV7-2 and TRBJ2-5, the full variable domain reads GAGVSQSPSNKVTEKGKDVELRCDPISGHTALYWYRQSLGQGLEFLIYFQGNSAPDKSGLPSDRFSAERTGGSVSTLTIQRTQQEDSAVYLCASSLGQVQETQYFGPGTRLLVL.

This clone was seen just once. The chain employs TRBV6-5 and TRBJ1-5, with 8 bases that match TRBD1. CDR1 is MNHEY, CDR2 SVGAGI, per germline. V shed 5 bases, J shed 7 bases, and the junction held 10 bases outside the gene matches. This CDR3 region has 15 residues. The CDR3 protein is CASSTSTGGRQPQHF. CDR3 nucleotides: TGTGCCAGCAGTACGTCAACAGGGGGAAGGCAGCCCCAGCATTTT.

The chain has TRBV7-9 and TRBJ1-4; no clear D. With 3 bases removed from V and 1 base from J, the gap between germline ends came to 6 bases. The CDR3 is made up of 14 amino acids. In germline, CDR1 is SEHNR, CDR2 FQNEAQ (reference sequence). CDR3 coding DNA: TGTGCCAGCAGCTTTGGAGGAACTAATGAAAAACTGTTTTTT. Its translation: CASSFGGTNEKLFF.

V usage is TRBV6-5 and J usage is TRBJ2-3, with no clear D. Germline loops: CDR1 MNHEY, CDR2 SVGAGI. The CDR3 totals 15 residues. V was clipped by 2 bases and J by 6 bases, with 15 bases between them. The CDR3 nucleotides read TGTGCCAGCAGTTACGGGCCCCCCATCCCGGATACGCAGTATTTT. It yields the protein CASSYGPPIPDTQYF.

The chain carries TRBV6-1 and TRBJ1-3; D remains ambiguous. Germline V lookup: CDR1 MNHNS, CDR2 SASEGT. Trimming took 1 base from V and 0 from J, leaving 10 bases between them. This CDR3 spans 16 amino acids. CDR3 DNA sequence: TGTGCCAGCAGTGAAGTCGACGGCGACTCTGGAAACACCATATATTTT. Translating gives CASSEVDGDSGNTIYF.

The chain combines TRBV5-1 with TRBJ1-2, with 8 bases that match TRBD1. Per germline, CDR1 SGHRS and CDR2 YFSETQ. CDR3 length: 15 amino acids. J gave up 3 bases and V 3 bases, and 7 bases lay outside the gene matches. CDR3 in amino acids: CASSSMDRDDYGYTF. The CDR3 nucleotides read TGCGCCAGCAGCTCGATGGACAGGGATGACTATGGCTACACCTTC.

V gene TRBV2 combines with J gene TRBJ1-2; D remains ambiguous. The CDR3 has 15 amino acids. V was pared by 0 bases and J by 4 bases, with 12 bases between. The V gene's germline CDR1 is SNHLY and CDR2 FYNNEI. CDR3 nucleotide sequence: TGTGCCAGCAGTGAAGCCGGGAAGGGAGGCTATGGCTACACCTTC. Protein: CASSEAGKGGYGYTF. The full variable domain, rest sourced from reference TRBV2 and TRBJ1-2, is EPEVTQTPSHQVTQMGQEVILRCVPISNHLYFYWYRQILGQKVEFLVSFYNNEISEKSEIFDDQFSVERPDGSNFTLKIRSTKLEDSAMYFCASSEAGKGGYGYTFGSGTRLTVV.

CDR3 residues: CASSLGTGVEAFF. CDR3 bases: TGTGCCAGCAGTTTAGGGACAGGGGTTGAAGCTTTCTTT. The chain carries TRBV2 and TRBJ1-1, with 10 bases matching TRBD1. This CDR3 contains 13 residues. The trim removed 5 bases at V and 7 bases at J, leaving 4 bases unmatched. CDR1 is SNHLY, CDR2 FYNNEI, per germline. The variable domain in full, completed from reference TRBV2 and TRBJ1-1, reads EPEVTQTPSHQVTQMGQEVILRCVPISNHLYFYWYRQILGQKVEFLVSFYNNEISEKSEIFDDQFSVERPDGSNFTLKIRSTKLEDSAMYFCASSLGTGVEAFFGQGTRLTVV.

This clone was seen once. The chain uses TRBV4-2 and TRBJ2-1, with 15 positions matching TRBD2. The CDR3 is made up of 17 amino acids. CDR1 and CDR2 (germline): LGHNA, YNFKEQ. V shed 0 bases and J 9 bases; nucleotides not matched to a gene: 6. In DNA, the CDR3 is TGTGCCAGCAGCCAAGATACGGGACTAGCGGGGGGCGGTGAGCAGTTCTTC. Translation: CASSQDTGLAGGGEQFF.

The gene calls are TRBV5-4 and TRBJ1-1, with a tentative D call TRBD1 (6 bases). V gave up 6 bases and J gave up 5 bases, with 26 bases separating them. Germline CDR1 and CDR2: SGHNT and YYREEE (reference sequence). The CDR3 totals 17 residues. The CDR3 here is CASTPSGVPGSMTEAFF. The CDR3 region has the DNA TGTGCCAGCACACCTTCAGGGGTCCCTGGTTCCATGACTGAAGCTTTCTTT.

This clone was detected only a few times. The J gene is TRBJ2-1, the V gene TRBV6-2 or TRBV6-3; the match to TRBD2 covers 8 bases. Germline CDR1 MNHEY, CDR2 SVGEGT. This CDR3 comprises 17 residues. V lost 0 bases and J lost 4; bases outside the gene matches: 8. For the CDR3, the DNA is TGTGCCAGCAGTTACTCGCCGCCGGGGGGGGTTTACAATGAGCAGTTCTTC. Translation gives CASSYSPPGGVYNEQFF.

The chain is built from TRBV4-1 and TRBJ2-1; the match to TRBD2 covers 11 bases. The V gene's germline CDR1 is MGHRA and CDR2 YSYEKL. CDR3 length: 15 amino acids. V lost 4 bases and J lost 6; bases outside the gene matches: 5. Written as DNA, the CDR3 is TGCGCCAGCAGCCCGGGACTAGCGGAGCCCAATGAGCAGTTCTTC. This sequence encodes CASSPGLAEPNEQFF.

V gene TRBV19 combines with J gene TRBJ1-5; D gene ambiguous. Germline CDR1 LNHDA, CDR2 SQIVND (reference sequence). The CDR3 extends over 17 amino acids. Trimming cost V 6 bases and J 1 base, with 19 bases left between them. Here the CDR3 DNA reads TGTGCCAGTAGACCTTTAAAGGGCGGATCGAGCAATCAGCCCCAGCATTTT. This sequence encodes CASRPLKGGSSNQPQHF.

For this clone: The sample carries other DNA sequences with the same CDR3. The V call is TRBV19, the J call TRBJ1-5; a weak D match, TRBD1 (5 bases). CDR3 size: 14 residues. V gave up 8 bases and J gave up 0 bases, with 11 bases separating them. Germline assignment: CDR1 LNHDA and CDR2 SQIVND (reference sequence). The CDR3 is CASSRQNSNQPQHF. CDR3 DNA sequence: TGTGCCAGTTCCCGACAGAATAGCAATCAGCCCCAGCATTTT.

The chain employs TRBV5-4 and TRBJ2-5; tentatively, D is TRBD1 (6 bases). CDR3 length equals 15 residues. Looked up from germline, CDR1 is SGHNT and CDR2 is YYREEE (reference sequence). The ends were cut back, 5 bases at V and 2 bases at J, with 16 bases in the middle. CDR3 nucleotide sequence: TGTGCCAGCAGTTCGGCCGGGACAAAACAAGAGACCCAGTACTTC. It is translated as CASSSAGTKQETQYF.

This chain joins TRBV21-1 and TRBJ1-1; the table assigns TRBD1, which was not confirmed against the DNA. TRBV21-1 is shown as a pseudogene. This CDR3 spans 18 amino acids. The CDR3: CASSEQGLTGAAGTEAFF. The CDR3, as DNA: TGTGCCAGCAGCGAACAGGGACTTACAGGGGCCGCGGGGACTGAAGCTTTCTTT.

The chain links TRBV28 to TRBJ2-7; 7 bases agree with TRBD1. J lost 3 bases, V lost 6 bases, and 5 bases had no gene match. Looked up from germline, CDR1 is MDHEN and CDR2 is SYDVKM. The CDR3 has 13 amino acids. The CDR3 loop reads CASRTGTLYEQYF. The DNA for the CDR3 is TGTGCCAGCAGGACAGGGACCCTCTACGAGCAGTACTTC.

The chain couples TRBV2 to TRBJ2-7; D possibly corresponds to TRBD1 (5 bases). With 5 bases removed from V and 0 bases from J, the gap between germline ends came to 14 bases. Germline CDR1 SNHLY, CDR2 FYNNEI. This CDR3 has 15 residues. The CDR3 loop is CASSQQALSSYEQYF. The CDR3, as DNA: TGTGCCAGCAGTCAACAGGCCCTGAGCTCCTACGAGCAGTACTTC.

CDR3 nucleotide sequence: TGTGCCAGTAGTATACCTGGCAGAACAAACTATGGCTACACCTTC. Its protein product is CASSIPGRTNYGYTF. The genes are TRBV19 and TRBJ1-2; D gene uncertain. V shed 2 bases and J shed 2 bases, with 12 bases lying between them. Germline CDR1 is LNHDA and CDR2 is SQIVND (reference sequence). This CDR3 is 15 amino acids long.

This chain joins TRBV18 and TRBJ1-1, with D tentatively TRBD1 (5 bases). CDR1 KGHSH and CDR2 LQKENI come from the germline V gene. The CDR3 extends over 12 amino acids. V lost 3 bases and J 8 bases, leaving 10 bases between the germline ends. Written as DNA, the CDR3 is TGTGCCAGCTCACCGGGGGTGACGGAAGCTTTCTTT. This codes for CASSPGVTEAFF.

V is TRBV2 and J is TRBJ1-1, with D unclear. The V gene's germline CDR1 is SNHLY and CDR2 FYNNEI. This CDR3 has 12 residues. V was shortened by 7 bases and J by 4 bases, with 10 bases between the two germline ends. In DNA form, the CDR3 reads TGTGCCAGCACCTCAGGTTTCACTGAAGCTTTCTTT. Translated, it gives CASTSGFTEAFF.

J is TRBJ1-2 and V is TRBV6-5, with D possibly matching TRBD1 (5 bases). The V gene's germline CDR1 is MNHEY and CDR2 SVGAGI. This CDR3 has 11 residues. V gave up 2 bases and J gave up 9 bases, with 7 bases separating them. The CDR3 bases are TGTGCCAGCAGTTACCGGGGGAGCTACACCTTC. Residues: CASSYRGSYTF.

This clone came up a few times. The chain has TRBV21-1 and TRBJ1-5; the D call TRBD1 from the table was never checked on the DNA. TRBV21-1 is assigned pseudogene status. The CDR3 totals 20 residues. CDR3 DNA: TGTGCCAGCAGCATAGGAGTGGAAAGACAGAGACTCTCTAGCAATCAGCCCCAGCATTTT. Translating it yields CASSIGVERQRLSSNQPQHF.

This chain links TRBV5-1 with TRBJ1-6; D gene uncertain. V was cut by 4 bases and J by 3 bases, with 11 bases left in between. The V gene's germline CDR1 is SGHRS and CDR2 YFSETQ. The CDR3 totals 15 residues. DNA of the CDR3: TGCGCCAGCAGCCCTGGGTGGGGCTATAATTCACCCCTCCACTTT. This gives the protein CASSPGWGYNSPLHF.

The CDR3 DNA reads TGTGCCAGCAGCCCTAAACACCAGACAGTCTATGGCTACACCTTC. It codes for CASSPKHQTVYGYTF. The J gene is TRBJ1-2, the V gene TRBV28, with D perhaps TRBD1 (5 bases). CDR1 is MDHEN, CDR2 SYDVKM, per germline. The CDR3 is 15 residues long. With 6 bases removed from V and 4 bases from J, the gap between germline ends came to 18 bases.

The rearrangement joins TRBV6-1 to TRBJ2-7; perhaps TRBD2 as D (5 bases). CDR3 length equals 14 residues. V gave up 1 base and J gave up 0 bases, with 7 bases separating them. The germline V gene encodes CDR1 MNHNS and CDR2 SASEGT. The DNA for the CDR3 is TGTGCCAGCAGTGAAGGGGGAGTCTCCTACGAGCAGTACTTC. It yields the protein CASSEGGVSYEQYF.